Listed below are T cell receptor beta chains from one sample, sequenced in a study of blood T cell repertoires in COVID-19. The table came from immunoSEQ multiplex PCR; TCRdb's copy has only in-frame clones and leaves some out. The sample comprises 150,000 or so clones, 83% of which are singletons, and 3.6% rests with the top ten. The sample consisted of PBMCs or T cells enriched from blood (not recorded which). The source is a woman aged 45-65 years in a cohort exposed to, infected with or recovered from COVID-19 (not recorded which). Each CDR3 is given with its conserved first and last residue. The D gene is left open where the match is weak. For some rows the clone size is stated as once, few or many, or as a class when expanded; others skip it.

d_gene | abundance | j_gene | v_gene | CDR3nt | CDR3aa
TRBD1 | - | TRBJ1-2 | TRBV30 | TGTGCCTGGAGGGAAAAGCCGGGACAGGGGATCTATGGCTACACCTTC | CAWREKPGQGIYGYTF
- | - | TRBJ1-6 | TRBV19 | TGTGCGAGTAGTAACGGCCGGGGAAATAATTCACCCCTCCACTTT | CASSNGRGNNSPLHF
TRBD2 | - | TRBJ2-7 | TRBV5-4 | TGTGCCAGCAGCCGGGGGGAGGGTACCTACGAGCAGTACTTC | CASSRGEGTYEQYF
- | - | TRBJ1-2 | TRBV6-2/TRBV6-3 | TGTGCCAGCAGTAACAGGGACTATGGCTACACCTTC | CASSNRDYGYTF
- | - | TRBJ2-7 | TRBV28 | TGTGCCAGCAGTGGAAAAGACAAGACATATTTTATCGAGCAGTACTTC | CASSGKDKTYFIEQYF
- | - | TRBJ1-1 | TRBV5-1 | TGCGCCAGTGCCGCAGACGGGGGGAACACTGAAGCTTTCTTT | CASAADGGNTEAFF
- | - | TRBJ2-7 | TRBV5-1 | TGCGCCAGCAGCTTTGCAGGGGCAGACGAGCAGTACTTC | CASSFAGADEQYF
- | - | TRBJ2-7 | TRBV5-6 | TGTGCCAGCAGCCCCCGGCGGCCGGGTTCCTACGAGCAGTACTTC | CASSPRRPGSYEQYF
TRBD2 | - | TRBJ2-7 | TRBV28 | TGTGCCAGCAGTTTAACTAGCGGGAGCTCCGTCGAGCAGTACTTC | CASSLTSGSSVEQYF
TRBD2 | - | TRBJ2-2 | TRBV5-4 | TGTGCCAGCAGCCCGGGACTAGCGGGAGCCACCGGGGAGCTGTTTTTT | CASSPGLAGATGELFF
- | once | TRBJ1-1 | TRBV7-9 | TGTGCCAGCAGCTTATATTCAGGGAACACTGAAGCTTTCTTT | CASSLYSGNTEAFF
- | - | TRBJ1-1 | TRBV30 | TGTGCCTGGAGTCTCTCGACTCGGGGGAACACTGAAGCTTTCTTT | CAWSLSTRGNTEAFF